This T cell receptor (beta chain) was obtained from a study of monozygotic twins with inflammatory bowel disease. Findings of the study overall: TCRbeta inverse Simpson diversity was decreased in IBD patients versus healthy co-twins. The authors note that differing immunosuppressive treatments may have added variability to patient repertoires.

In regard to this clonotype: Its antigen is unknown.

Germline V gene data show CDR1 as DFQATT and CDR2 as SNEGSKA (reference sequence). This CDR3 is 12 amino acids long. cDNA encoding TCRalpha and TCRbeta underwent two nested PCRs of approximately 17 and 9 cycles, each of which was followed by bead purification. TCRdb reprocessed the 5' RACE reads, keeping one entry per CDR3 protein, no DNA. This table lists just over 300,000 distinct CDR3 sequences. This clonotype was sampled from a human donor with ulcerative colitis or Crohn's disease, or a healthy co-twin of an affected twin (not recorded which). The chain links TRBV20-1 to TRBJ2-3; TCRdb lists TRBD2, though no DNA is available to test this call. Sequencing used blood. This CDR3 is CSARGGGDTQYF.